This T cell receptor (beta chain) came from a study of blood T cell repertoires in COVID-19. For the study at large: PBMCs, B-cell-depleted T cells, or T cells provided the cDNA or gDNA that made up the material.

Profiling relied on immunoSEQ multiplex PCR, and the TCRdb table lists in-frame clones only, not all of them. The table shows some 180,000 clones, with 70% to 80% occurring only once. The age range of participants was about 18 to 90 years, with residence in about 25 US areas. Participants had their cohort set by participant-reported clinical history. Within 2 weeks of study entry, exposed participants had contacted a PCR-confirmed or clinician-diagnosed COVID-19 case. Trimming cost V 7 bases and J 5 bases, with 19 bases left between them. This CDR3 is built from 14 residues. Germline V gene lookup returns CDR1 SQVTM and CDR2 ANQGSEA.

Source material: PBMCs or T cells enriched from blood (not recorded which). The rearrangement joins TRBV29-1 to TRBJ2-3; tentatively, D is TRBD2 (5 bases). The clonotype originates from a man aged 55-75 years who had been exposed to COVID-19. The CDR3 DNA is TGCAGCGGCCAGGCTCTAGGTCGGGGAGATACGCAGTATTTT. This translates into CSGQALGRGDTQYF.